Listed below are T cell receptor beta chains from one sample, sequenced in a study of cytomegalovirus exposure and HLA in healthy donors. The repertoire was sequenced with immunoSEQ multiplex PCR; TCRdb's copy has only in-frame clones and lacks some. The sample comprises about 98,000 clones, under 75% of which are singletons, and around 2.3% rests with the top ten. The specimen was PBMCs. The receptors were sampled from a man aged 50 to 59 in good health and CMV-seronegative. The CDR3 runs from the conserved cysteine through the conserved F or W. D genes are given only for firm matches. Only some rows state a clone size, as once, few, many or a class for expanded clones.

length	D	size	V	J	DNA	CDR3
16	NA	NA	TRBV19	TRBJ2-1	TGTGCCAGTAGTCCCCGAGTGAGCGGGTTCTACAATGAGCAGTTCTTC	CASSPRVSGFYNEQFF
17	TRBD1	NA	TRBV28	TRBJ2-1	TGTGCCACCTCCAGACCCCCACTAGGGGGCGCTTACAATGAGCAGTTCTTC	CATSRPPLGGAYNEQFF
13	NA	NA	TRBV6-1	TRBJ2-7	TGTGCCAGCAGTGAAGCGAGCACCTACGAGCAGTACTTC	CASSEASTYEQYF
12	TRBD1	NA	TRBV19	TRBJ1-1	TGTGCCAGTCGAAGTGGGACAGTTGAAGCTTTCTTT	CASRSGTVEAFF
13	NA	NA	TRBV7-9	TRBJ1-1	TGTGCCAGCAGCTTTGAAGGCGGGCTTGGGACTTTCTTT	CASSFEGGLGTFF
16	NA	NA	TRBV7-6	TRBJ2-7	TGTGCCAGCAGCCCCAAGGTGGGGGCCTTTTCCGACGAGCAGTACTTC	CASSPKVGAFSDEQYF
14	NA	NA	TRBV28	TRBJ1-5	TGTGCCAGCAGTTTGGGGGGTAGCAATCAGCCCCAGCATTTT	CASSLGGSNQPQHF
12	NA	NA	TRBV4-1	TRBJ2-2	TGCGCCAGCAGCCCAGTACCTGGGGAGCTGTTTTTT	CASSPVPGELFF
10	NA	NA	TRBV6-1	TRBJ2-7	TGTGCCAGCCGTTCCTACGAGCAGTACTTC	CASRSYEQYF
16	TRBD2	NA	TRBV2	TRBJ2-7	TGTGCCAGCACCCCCGGACTAGCGGGAGACCCGTACGAGCAGTACTTC	CASTPGLAGDPYEQYF
13	NA	NA	TRBV19	TRBJ2-5	TGTGCCAGTAGTCGGGACTACCAAGAGACCCAGTACTTC	CASSRDYQETQYF
16	TRBD2	NA	TRBV19	TRBJ2-3	TGTGCCAGTAGTACCGCAGGCCGAGCGGGAGAAGATACGCAGTATTTT	CASSTAGRAGEDTQYF
15	TRBD1	NA	TRBV10-2	TRBJ1-1	TGCGCCAGCAGGGAAATAACAGGGGGCGGAGGTGAAGCTTTCTTT	CASREITGGGGEAFF
14	TRBD1	NA	TRBV7-9	TRBJ1-1	TGTGCCAGCAGCTTTACAGGGGGGAGCACTGAAGCTTTCTTT	CASSFTGGSTEAFF
16	NA	NA	TRBV9	TRBJ2-7	TGTGCCAGCAGCGTAGAGGGTAGCGGTAGCTTCTACGAGCAGTACTTC	CASSVEGSGSFYEQYF
15	NA	few	TRBV9	TRBJ1-6	TGTGCCAGCAGCGTAGGGAGGAGTAGGAATTCACCCCTCCACTTT	CASSVGRSRNSPLHF
11	NA	NA	TRBV20-1	TRBJ1-2	TGCAGTGGGCCGACAAACTATGGCTACACCTTC	CSGPTNYGYTF
15	NA	NA	TRBV7-2	TRBJ2-7	TGTGCCAGCAGCTTATCGCGGGATCCCCGATACGAGCAGTACTTC	CASSLSRDPRYEQYF
18	NA	NA	TRBV9	TRBJ1-2	TGTGCCAGCAGCGTTTCACTCTCTCCCGGGACACCTAACTATGGCTACACCTTC	CASSVSLSPGTPNYGYTF
13	NA	NA	TRBV19	TRBJ1-3	TGTGCCAGTAGAGAACACTCTGGAAACACCATATATTTT	CASREHSGNTIYF
15	TRBD1	NA	TRBV27	TRBJ1-3	TGTGCCAGCAGCATTACAGGGGACGCTGGAAACACCATATATTTT	CASSITGDAGNTIYF
15	TRBD1	NA	TRBV2	TRBJ2-5	TGTGCCAGCAGTGTTTATCGAGGACAGGGGGAGACCCAGTACTTC	CASSVYRGQGETQYF
14	TRBD1	NA	TRBV7-9	TRBJ1-1	TGTGCCAGCAGCTTCGGGGTAGGACAGGCTGAAGCTTTCTTT	CASSFGVGQAEAFF
15	NA	few	TRBV28	TRBJ1-4	TGTGCCAGCAGTACCACGAGGGCGGGAAATGAAAAACTGTTTTTT	CASSTTRAGNEKLFF
16	NA	NA	TRBV9	TRBJ2-6	TGTGCCAGCAGCGTAGTCGCCGGACTTGGGGCCAACGTCCTGACTTTC	CASSVVAGLGANVLTF
14	NA	NA	TRBV6-1	TRBJ2-1	TGTGCCAGCAGGACGGGGGTGTCCTACAATGAGCAGTTCTTC	CASRTGVSYNEQFF
16	NA	NA	TRBV27	TRBJ1-4	TGTGCCAGCAGCTACTCCAAGACAGTCTCGAATGAAAAACTGTTTTTT	CASSYSKTVSNEKLFF
13	NA	NA	TRBV11-2	TRBJ2-5	TGTGCCAGCAGCTTAGACTCTCAAGAGACCCAGTACTTC	CASSLDSQETQYF
16	NA	NA	TRBV19	TRBJ2-7	TGTGCCAGTAGTCCCCGGGGCAGGGGATCGGGCTACGAGCAGTACTTC	CASSPRGRGSGYEQYF
16	TRBD1	NA	TRBV11-2	TRBJ1-4	TGTGCCAGCAGCTTAAACCCGGGACAGGGTAATGAAAAACTGTTTTTT	CASSLNPGQGNEKLFF
15	NA	few	TRBV10-1	TRBJ1-3	TGCGCCAGCAGTCCACTGAGCTTCCCTGGAAACACCATATATTTT	CASSPLSFPGNTIYF
14	NA	NA	TRBV6-1	TRBJ2-2	TGTGCCACACACCCCTGGGGAGACACCGGGGAGCTGTTTTTT	CATHPWGDTGELFF
14	TRBD2	NA	TRBV28	TRBJ2-3	TGTGCCAGCAGTTTGCGGGAGGATCCGGATACGCAGTATTTT	CASSLREDPDTQYF
17	NA	NA	TRBV7-9	TRBJ1-3	TGTGCCAGCAGCCAACAAGCAAGAGGAGGGATCGGAAACACCATATATTTT	CASSQQARGGIGNTIYF
10	NA	few	TRBV2	TRBJ1-4	TGTGCCAGCAGTGTTAAAAAACTGTTTTTT	CASSVKKLFF
17	TRBD2	NA	TRBV5-1	TRBJ2-7	TGCGCCAGCAGTTTCAAGACTAGCGGGACCCCTACCTACGAGCAGTACTTC	CASSFKTSGTPTYEQYF
15	NA	once	TRBV11-2	TRBJ1-2	TGTGCCAGCAGCTTAGTTTGGGAGGGGCGCTATGGCTACACCTTC	CASSLVWEGRYGYTF
15	NA	NA	TRBV6-5	TRBJ2-2	TGTGCCAGCAGTTACAGGGGCGAAGGCACCGGGGAGCTGTTTTTT	CASSYRGEGTGELFF
16	TRBD2	NA	TRBV18	TRBJ2-1	TGTGCCAGCTCACCACGGGAAGGCGGGAGCTACAATGAGCAGTTCTTC	CASSPREGGSYNEQFF
14	TRBD1	few	TRBV28	TRBJ1-1	TGTGCCAGCACTCCCGGGACAGGGGGCACTGAAGCTTTCTTT	CASTPGTGGTEAFF
13	NA	few	TRBV10-2	TRBJ2-5	TGCGCCAGTAAGGACAGTACCCGTGAGACCCAGTACTTC	CASKDSTRETQYF
13	NA	NA	TRBV9	TRBJ1-1	TGTGCCAGCAGCGATGGCGGCGACACTGAAGCTTTCTTT	CASSDGGDTEAFF
20	TRBD2	once	TRBV27	TRBJ2-1	TGTGCCAGCAGTTTCCGGGTCACTAGCGGGAATGGAGCTCGCTACAATGAGCAGTTCTTC	CASSFRVTSGNGARYNEQFF
14	NA	NA	TRBV30	TRBJ1-1	TGTGCCTGGAGTGTTATGGCGGCGAACACTGAAGCTTTCTTT	CAWSVMAANTEAFF
17	TRBD2	NA	TRBV27	TRBJ2-4	TGTGCCAGCAGTTTAAGGGCACTAGCGGGGGGTCGGTACATTCAGTACTTC	CASSLRALAGGRYIQYF
14	NA	few	TRBV28	TRBJ1-1	TGTGCCAGCAGTTTATTACAGCCGAACACTGAAGCTTTCTTT	CASSLLQPNTEAFF